The source of this T cell receptor (beta chain) is a study of blood T cell repertoires in COVID-19. Generated by immunoSEQ multiplex PCR, the TCRdb table keeps only in-frame clones and is missing some. The sample yields roughly 250,000 clones, around 85% seen once. Sequenced: PBMCs or T cells enriched from blood (not recorded which). This TCR came from a woman aged 25-40 years who had recovered from COVID-19.

The CDR3 DNA is TGCGCCAGCAGCCAGCGGGGGGCCTACGAGCAGTACTTC. Its translation is CASSQRGAYEQYF. This chain connects TRBV4-1 to TRBJ2-7; 8 bases align to TRBD2. Per the germline V gene, CDR1 is MGHRA and CDR2 is YSYEKL. The V and J ends lost 3 bases and 2 bases, in that order; junction bases with no gene match: 0. CDR3 length: 13 amino acids.